This T cell receptor (beta chain) is from a study of shared clonotypes between healthy human individuals. This CDR3 comprises 14 residues. The trim removed 2 bases at V and 5 bases at J, leaving 4 bases unmatched. CDR1 is GTSNPN, CDR2 SVGIG, per germline (reference sequence). Study-wide points: Naive subsets, compared against memory subsets, generally had larger estimated richness values. Expectations were that clonotype sharing among donors would be affected by sequencing depth. Limitation of the genetic and exposure-history diversity represented came from the few donors.

Comments on this clone: Its cognate antigen is unknown.

Profiled with immunoSEQ multiplex PCR; TCRdb holds only in-frame clones, not every one. The sample lists roughly 660,000 clones, 90% occurring once. The clonotype originates from a man younger than 35 in good health. Some clones in this sample may be carry-over from other donors' samples. This chain connects TRBV30 to TRBJ2-1, with 9 positions matching TRBD1. Material: memory CD8+ T cells from PBMCs. Subset given: CD45RO+ cells pooled with CCR7-negative TemRA cells. The CDR3, as DNA: TGTGCCTGGAGTTGGACAGGGGCCAACAATGAGCAGTTCTTC. It specifies CAWSWTGANNEQFF.